A single T cell receptor beta chain is shown here with its context. Researchers ran the PCR with 60 Vbeta and 13 Jbeta primers. Measured with immunoSEQ multiplex PCR; TCRdb has only the in-frame clones, and not every one. This sample's clone table lists about 160,000 clones. Germline trimming cut 4 bases from V and 12 bases from J; bases unmatched to any gene: 5. This CDR3 region has 12 residues. Germline V gene sequence: CDR1 SGHNT, CDR2 YYREEE (reference sequence). The sample is drawn from a study of cytomegalovirus exposure and HLA in healthy donors. The origin of this receptor is a woman in her sixties or seventies in good health and CMV-seronegative. This rearrangement joins TRBV5-4 to TRBJ2-7, with 12 bases matching TRBD2. Sequencing was done on a sample of PBMCs. CDR3 nucleotides: TGTGCCAGCAGCCCTAGCGGGGGGGCCCTGTACTTC. This gives the protein CASSPSGGALYF.